Listed here are 19 T cell receptor beta chains from one sample, sequenced in a study of cytomegalovirus exposure and HLA in healthy donors. Researchers ran the PCR with 60 Vbeta and 13 Jbeta primers. This table comes from immunoSEQ multiplex PCR, and its TCRdb copy is limited to in-frame clones, with some not included. The sample has roughly 140,000 clones; roughly 85% are singletons. Sequencing was performed on PBMCs. The receptors here all came from a woman in her thirties in good health and CMV-seronegative.

This rearrangement joins TRBV6-1 to TRBJ1-1; weak D call: TRBD1 (5 bases). The V and J ends lost 2 bases and 7 bases respectively, with 14 bases between them. This CDR3 is built from 14 residues. Germline V gene lookup returns CDR1 MNHNS and CDR2 SASEGT. CDR3 protein: CASSERGAVLEAFF. The CDR3 coding sequence is TGTGCCAGCAGTGAACGCGGGGCCGTACTTGAAGCTTTCTTT.

This clone has just one count. The chain uses TRBV5-6 and TRBJ1-2; no reliable D call. The V and J ends lost 3 bases and 7 bases respectively, with 10 bases between them. Germline loops: CDR1 SGHDT, CDR2 YYEEEE. The CDR3 totals 12 residues. For the CDR3, the DNA is TGTGCCAGCAGCTGGGATGAGGGTGGCTACACCTTC. This translates into CASSWDEGGYTF.

This chain links TRBV28 with TRBJ2-1; 9 bases align to TRBD1. The junction had 4 bases not matched to a gene; V was cut back by 5 bases and J by 5 bases. CDR1 is MDHEN and CDR2 is SYDVKM in the germline V gene. The CDR3 sequence is 14 residues long. The CDR3 loop is CASSVGQGDNEQFF. The DNA for the CDR3 is TGTGCCAGCAGTGTGGGACAGGGTGACAATGAGCAGTTCTTC. The full variable domain, completed using reference TRBV28 and TRBJ2-1, is DVKVTQSSRYLVKRTGEKVFLECVQDMDHENMFWYRQDPGLGLRLIYFSYDVKMKEKGDIPEGYSVSREKKERFSLILESASTNQTSMYLCASSVGQGDNEQFFGPGTRLTVL.

The J gene is TRBJ1-2, the V gene TRBV7-8, with TRBD1 matching over 9 bases. The CDR3 covers 14 residues. J gave up 5 bases and V 1 base, and 2 bases lay outside the gene matches. Germline V lookup: CDR1 SGHVS, CDR2 FQNEAQ. CDR3 DNA sequence: TGTGCCAGCAGCTTAGAGGGGACAGGGTATGGCTACACCTTC. Protein: CASSLEGTGYGYTF.

This chain uses TRBV2 with TRBJ1-4; 10 bases fit TRBD1. Per germline, CDR1 SNHLY and CDR2 FYNNEI. V dropped 7 bases and J dropped 6; count of bases not matched to a gene: 5. The CDR3 contains 14 residues. DNA for the CDR3: TGTGCCAGCACCCGGGACAGGGGTGATGAAAAACTGTTTTTT. Encoded protein: CASTRDRGDEKLFF.

With regard to this clone: At the DNA level, this CDR3 is encoded by other sequences in the same sample as well. The chain carries TRBV20-1 and TRBJ1-1; the D gene is possibly TRBD1 (5 bases). The CDR3 consists of 11 residues. Between the trimmed V and J ends, which lost 5 bases and 4 bases, there was a span of 8 bases. Germline CDR1 is DFQATT and CDR2 is SNEGSKA (reference sequence). In DNA form, the CDR3 reads TGCAGTGCTGACAGAGCCACTGAAGCTTTCTTT. Translating gives CSADRATEAFF.

This chain links TRBV9 with TRBJ1-3; D perhaps matches TRBD1 (5 bases). The CDR3 length is 13 residues. V lost 4 bases and J 2 bases, leaving 7 bases between the germline ends. Germline-derived CDR1 and CDR2 are SGDLS and YYNGEE. The CDR3 reads CASSTGAGNTIYF. Here the CDR3 DNA reads TGTGCCAGCAGCACGGGGGCTGGAAACACCATATATTTT.

The rearrangement uses TRBV5-4 and TRBJ2-3; TRBD2 matches 7 bases. The germline CDR1 and CDR2 sequences are SGHNT and YYREEE (reference sequence). The CDR3 has 13 residues. The J segment lost 1 base and the V segment lost 4 bases, leaving 0 bases of the junction unmatched. The CDR3 here is CASSREGTDTQYF. The CDR3 DNA is TGTGCCAGCAGCCGGGAGGGCACAGATACGCAGTATTTT.

The chain combines TRBV27 with TRBJ1-2, with D possibly matching TRBD1 (6 bases). Trimming took 0 bases from V and 6 from J, leaving 8 bases between them. The CDR3 extends over 13 amino acids. Per germline, CDR1 MNHEY and CDR2 SMNVEV (reference sequence). CDR3 in DNA: TGTGCCAGCAGTTTATCTGGGGGCGATGGCTACACCTTC. Protein product: CASSLSGGDGYTF.

Only one count was recorded for this clone. The rearrangement links TRBV7-9 to TRBJ2-2; TRBD1 matches 7 bases. The germline V gene encodes CDR1 SEHNR and CDR2 FQNEAQ (reference sequence). V shed 5 bases, J shed 5 bases, and the junction held 2 bases outside the gene matches. CDR3 length: 13 amino acids. CDR3 nucleotides: TGTGCCAGCAGCGACAGGGATACCGGGGAGCTGTTTTTT. Its translation: CASSDRDTGELFF.

The chain joins TRBV7-9 to TRBJ2-6, with a tentative D call TRBD1 (6 bases). V gave up 5 bases and J gave up 2 bases, with 10 bases separating them. Germline V gene data show CDR1 as SEHNR and CDR2 as FQNEAQ (reference sequence). The length of the CDR3 is 15 residues. CDR3 DNA: TGTGCCAGCAGCACGGGACACCCTGGGGCCAACGTCCTGACTTTC. This encodes CASSTGHPGANVLTF.

The genes are TRBV9 and TRBJ2-2, with D tentatively TRBD2 (6 bases). CDR3 length: 15 amino acids. Trimming pared 0 bases from V and 4 bases from J, leaving 10 bases between. Germline V lookup: CDR1 SGDLS, CDR2 YYNGEE. The CDR3 loop is CASSVAGEPTGELFF. In DNA, the CDR3 is TGTGCCAGCAGCGTAGCGGGGGAACCCACCGGGGAGCTGTTTTTT.

The chain is built from TRBV6-6 and TRBJ1-1, with 7 positions matching TRBD1. Trimming took 5 bases from V and 1 from J; bases not matched to a gene: 1. Germline CDR1 MNHNY, CDR2 SVGAGI (reference sequence). The CDR3 totals 13 residues. The chain's CDR3 is CASSRQGNTEAFF. The CDR3 nucleotides read TGTGCCAGCAGTCGACAGGGGAACACTGAAGCTTTCTTT.

The chain employs TRBV2 and TRBJ1-1; 11 bases match TRBD1. This CDR3 is built from 14 residues. Per germline, CDR1 SNHLY and CDR2 FYNNEI. The V and J ends lost 6 bases and 5 bases, in that order; junction bases with no gene match: 5. The CDR3, as DNA: TGTGCCAGCAGACCGGGACAGGGGGTTACTGAAGCTTTCTTT. This encodes CASRPGQGVTEAFF.

V gene TRBV19 combines with J gene TRBJ1-6; 7 nucleotides align to TRBD1. There are 16 residues in the CDR3. J was trimmed by 3 bases and V by 5 bases; bases with no gene match: 7. In germline, CDR1 is LNHDA, CDR2 SQIVND (reference sequence). CDR3 DNA sequence: TGTGCCAGTAGTCCAACGACAGGGCTCTATAATTCACCCCTCCACTTT. Its translation is CASSPTTGLYNSPLHF. Supplemented by reference TRBV19 and TRBJ1-6, the full variable domain reads DGGITQSPKYLFRKEGQNVTLSCEQNLNHDAMYWYRQDPGQGLRLIYYSQIVNDFQKGDIAEGYSVSREKKESFPLTVTSAQKNPTAFYLCASSPTTGLYNSPLHFGNGTRLTVT.

This clone showed up just once. The rearrangement links TRBV19 to TRBJ2-2, with 11 bases identical to TRBD2. The CDR3 length is 15 residues. J was trimmed by 1 base and V by 6 bases; bases with no gene match: 1. CDR1 is LNHDA and CDR2 is SQIVND in the germline V gene (reference sequence). CDR3 residues: CASRLAGGNTGELFF. The CDR3 DNA sequence: TGTGCCAGTAGGCTAGCGGGGGGGAACACCGGGGAGCTGTTTTTT.

The chain has TRBV28 and TRBJ1-4; TRBD1 aligns across 7 bases. Germline V gene sequence: CDR1 MDHEN, CDR2 SYDVKM. The trim removed 3 bases at V and 3 bases at J, leaving 4 bases unmatched. The CDR3 consists of 15 residues. The CDR3 DNA is TGTGCCAGCAGTTTGGCAGGGGGAGCTAATGAAAAACTGTTTTTT. Protein sequence: CASSLAGGANEKLFF.

V is TRBV30 and J is TRBJ1-4; 7 bases are shared with TRBD1. Per the germline V gene, CDR1 is GTSNPN and CDR2 is SVGIG (reference sequence). The CDR3 consists of 14 residues. The ends lost 3 bases at V and 6 bases at J; junction bases unmatched: 7. The CDR3 DNA sequence: TGTGCCTGGAGCCGGGTAGGGGGCGATGAAAAACTGTTTTTT. The encoded protein is CAWSRVGGDEKLFF.

This chain links TRBV30 with TRBJ1-5, with 10 bases lining up with TRBD1. The CDR3 has 13 residues. CDR1 is GTSNPN, CDR2 SVGIG, per germline (reference sequence). V shed 5 bases and J 6 bases; nucleotides not matched to a gene: 4. CDR3 in DNA: TGTGCCTGGGCGGACAGGGGGAGTCAGCCCCAGCATTTT. It codes for CAWADRGSQPQHF.